What follows are 20 T cell receptor beta chains derived from one specimen sequenced in a study of T cell changes during pregnancy in multiple sclerosis. The data were produced by immunoSEQ multiplex PCR, yet TCRdb's version contains in-frame clones alone and is incomplete. The sample has around 35,000 clones, around nine tenths seen once. The sequences come from CD4+ T cells from peripheral blood mononuclear cells, collected in the second trimester of pregnancy. Receptor source: a female donor with multiple sclerosis, enrolled in a pregnancy study.

The chain carries TRBV2 and TRBJ1-1; perhaps TRBD1 as D (5 bases). V was cut by 3 bases and J by 3 bases, with 11 bases left in between. This CDR3 spans 14 amino acids. The germline V gene has CDR1 SNHLY and CDR2 FYNNEI. CDR3 region: CASSELGGDTEAFF. CDR3 nucleotides: TGTGCCAGCAGTGAGCTGGGGGGGGACACTGAAGCTTTCTTT. The full variable domain, in which reference TRBV2 and TRBJ1-1 provide the parts outside the CDR3, is EPEVTQTPSHQVTQMGQEVILRCVPISNHLYFYWYRQILGQKVEFLVSFYNNEISEKSEIFDDQFSVERPDGSNFTLKIRSTKLEDSAMYFCASSELGGDTEAFFGQGTRLTVV.

The chain carries TRBV18 and TRBJ1-3; no definite D call. The V end was cut by 2 bases, the J end by 0 bases, with 5 bases between. This CDR3 comprises 14 residues. From germline, CDR1 is KGHSH and CDR2 LQKENI. The CDR3 DNA reads as TGTGCCAGCTCACCAACAGTCTCTGGAAACACCATATATTTT. The encoded protein is CASSPTVSGNTIYF.

The chain combines TRBV18 with TRBJ2-7; possibly TRBD2 for D (5 bases). Germline V gene data show CDR1 as KGHSH and CDR2 as LQKENI. The CDR3 has 13 residues. The V end was cut by 5 bases, the J end by 0 bases, with 8 bases between. Here the CDR3 DNA reads TGTGCCAGCTCAGAGGGAAGCTCCTACGAGCAGTACTTC. Encoded protein: CASSEGSSYEQYF.

This rearrangement joins TRBV11-2 to TRBJ2-1; TRBD2 aligns across 12 bases. CDR3 length: 15 residues. The J segment lost 9 bases and the V segment lost 5 bases, leaving 8 bases of the junction unmatched. The germline V gene has CDR1 SGHAT and CDR2 FQNNGV. The CDR3 here is CASSRTSGGYGEQFF. CDR3 DNA: TGTGCCAGCAGCCGCACTAGCGGGGGGTACGGTGAGCAGTTCTTC.

The V gene is TRBV30, the J gene TRBJ1-3, with D tentatively TRBD1 (5 bases). Germline V lookup: CDR1 GTSNPN, CDR2 SVGIG (reference sequence). Trimming shortened V by 3 bases and J by 2 bases, and 14 bases separated the two germline ends. The length of the CDR3 is 15 residues. CDR3: CAWSRQFGTGNTIYF. For the CDR3, the DNA is TGTGCCTGGAGCCGACAGTTTGGTACTGGAAACACCATATATTTT.

V and J are TRBV5-1 and TRBJ1-6, with D maybe TRBD1 (5 bases). The length of the CDR3 is 14 residues. Germline CDR1 is SGHRS and CDR2 is YFSETQ. Trimming removed 0 bases at V and 10 bases at J, with 11 bases between. The CDR3 loop is CASSLAREGSPLHF. CDR3 DNA: TGCGCCAGCAGCTTGGCCAGGGAAGGCTCACCCCTCCACTTT. Drawing the rest from reference TRBV5-1 and TRBJ1-6, the complete variable domain is KAGVTQTPRYLIKTRGQQVTLSCSPISGHRSVSWYQQTPGQGLQFLFEYFSETQRNKGNFPGRFSGRQFSNSRSEMNVSTLELGDSALYLCASSLAREGSPLHFGNGTRLTVT.

The chain combines TRBV7-3 with TRBJ2-5, with a tentative D call TRBD2 (5 bases). Trimming removed 5 bases from V and 2 bases from J, with 9 bases in between. Germline V gives CDR1 SGHTA, CDR2 FQGTGA. The length of the CDR3 is 13 residues. CDR3 sequence: CASSAGMQETQYF. CDR3 coding DNA: TGTGCCAGCAGCGCCGGGATGCAAGAGACCCAGTACTTC.

The chain couples TRBV7-8 to TRBJ1-5, with TRBD1 identical over 7 bases. The CDR3 is made up of 17 amino acids. Trimming took 5 bases from V and 6 from J; bases not matched to a gene: 16. CDR1 is SGHVS, CDR2 FQNEAQ, per germline. CDR3: CASSPRGQPKGSQPQHF. In nucleotides, the CDR3 is TGTGCCAGCAGCCCAAGGGGACAGCCTAAGGGGAGTCAGCCCCAGCATTTT.

This clone is a singleton in its sample. The CDR3 region is CASSQDLVRDTYEQYF. Here the CDR3 DNA reads TGTGCCAGCAGCCAAGATCTGGTCAGGGATACCTACGAGCAGTACTTC. The J gene is TRBJ2-7, the V gene TRBV4-2, with D possibly matching TRBD1 (5 bases). V was shortened by 0 bases and J by 2 bases, with 14 bases between the two germline ends. Germline V lookup: CDR1 LGHNA, CDR2 YNFKEQ. The CDR3 spans 16 residues.

The rearrangement uses TRBV10-1 and TRBJ1-2; perhaps TRBD1 as D (5 bases). Germline CDR1 WNHNN, CDR2 SYGVQD (reference sequence). This CDR3 contains 13 residues. V was clipped by 4 bases and J by 4 bases, with 10 bases between them. CDR3 amino acids: CASSAGGAYGYTF. The CDR3 DNA is TGCGCCAGCAGTGCGGGAGGGGCCTATGGCTACACCTTC.

The chain carries TRBV18 and TRBJ2-1, with D tentatively TRBD2 (6 bases). Germline V gene lookup returns CDR1 KGHSH and CDR2 LQKENI. The V end lost 6 bases, the J end lost 5 bases, and 20 bases lay between the germline ends. The CDR3 extends over 16 amino acids. The CDR3, as DNA: TGTGCCAGCTCCCCCGGCCACAACGGGAGAAACAATGAGCAGTTCTTC. Translated, it gives CASSPGHNGRNNEQFF.

The chain employs TRBV7-9 and TRBJ2-7, with 9 bases aligning to TRBD1. The germline V gene encodes CDR1 SEHNR and CDR2 FQNEAQ (reference sequence). CDR3 size: 14 residues. Trimming at V came to 5 bases and at J to 1 base, leaving 3 bases not matched to a gene. CDR3 in amino acids: CASSPDRGSYEQYF. As DNA, the CDR3 is TGTGCCAGCAGCCCCGACAGGGGGTCCTACGAGCAGTACTTC.

The J gene is TRBJ1-4, the V gene TRBV19, with D unresolved. The CDR3 has 14 residues. Between the trimmed V and J ends, which lost 6 bases and 5 bases, there was a span of 13 bases. The germline V gene has CDR1 LNHDA and CDR2 SQIVND (reference sequence). This CDR3 is CASSADGLNEKLFF. The CDR3 DNA reads TGTGCCAGTAGCGCGGACGGACTAAATGAAAAACTGTTTTTT.

This clone showed up just once. The genes are TRBV5-1 and TRBJ1-2; 7 positions agree with TRBD1. Germline V CDR1 and CDR2: SGHRS, YFSETQ. Trimming cost V 1 base and J 6 bases; bases outside gene matches: 6. CDR3 size: 14 residues. The CDR3 nucleotides read TGCGCCAGCAGCTTGTCGGTGGGGACAGATGGCTACACCTTC. Translating gives CASSLSVGTDGYTF.

V usage is TRBV2 and J usage is TRBJ1-4; no definite D call. This CDR3 contains 14 residues. Germline V gene sequence: CDR1 SNHLY, CDR2 FYNNEI. V was pared by 5 bases and J by 4 bases, with 11 bases between. The CDR3 DNA is TGTGCCAGCAGTTTCACCCGGGATAATGAAAAACTGTTTTTT. This codes for CASSFTRDNEKLFF. The complete variable domain, with remaining parts taken from reference TRBV2 and TRBJ1-4, reads EPEVTQTPSHQVTQMGQEVILRCVPISNHLYFYWYRQILGQKVEFLVSFYNNEISEKSEIFDDQFSVERPDGSNFTLKIRSTKLEDSAMYFCASSFTRDNEKLFFGSGTQLSVL.

This chain connects TRBV13 to TRBJ1-1, with no clear D. Germline V gives CDR1 PRHDT, CDR2 FYEKMQ (reference sequence). V was cut by 5 bases and J by 0 bases, with 16 bases left in between. The CDR3 extends over 16 amino acids. The CDR3 loop reads CASSLSEWVVNTEAFF. CDR3 in DNA: TGTGCCAGCAGCCTCAGCGAGTGGGTCGTGAACACTGAAGCTTTCTTT. Complete variable domain (other parts from reference TRBV13 and TRBJ1-1): AAGVIQSPRHLIKEKRETATLKCYPIPRHDTVYWYQQGPGQDPQFLISFYEKMQSDKGSIPDRFSAQQFSDYHSELNMSSLELGDSALYFCASSLSEWVVNTEAFFGQGTRLTVV.

This clone was detected a few times. This chain uses TRBV5-8 with TRBJ2-5; 8 bases line up with TRBD1. This CDR3 has 15 amino acids. CDR1 SGHTS and CDR2 YDEGEE come from the germline V gene. V dropped 10 bases and J dropped 1; count of bases not matched to a gene: 12. The chain's CDR3 is CAGQNRGSGQETQYF. DNA for the CDR3: TGTGCCGGGCAAAACAGGGGGTCGGGCCAAGAGACCCAGTACTTC. The variable domain in full, completed from reference TRBV5-8 and TRBJ2-5, reads EAGVTQSPTHLIKTRGQQATLRCSPISGHTSVYWYQQALGLGLQFLLWYDEGEERNRGNFPPRFSGRQFPNYSSELNVNALELEDSALYLCAGQNRGSGQETQYFGPGTRLLVL.

The genes are TRBV6-6 and TRBJ2-3; 7 bases match TRBD2. Germline V gene data show CDR1 as MNHNY and CDR2 as SVGAGI (reference sequence). V was pared by 2 bases and J by 2 bases, with 4 bases of the junction left unmatched. This CDR3 is built from 15 residues. CDR3 nucleotides: TGTGCCAGCAGTTACCCAGCGGGATCCACAGATACGCAGTATTTT. The encoded protein is CASSYPAGSTDTQYF.

The rearrangement joins TRBV18 to TRBJ1-6, with a weak D call TRBD1 (5 bases). The V end lost 3 bases, the J end lost 6 bases, and 9 bases lay between the germline ends. CDR1 and CDR2 from the germline V gene are KGHSH and LQKENI. CDR3 length: 14 amino acids. The CDR3, as DNA: TGTGCCAGCTCACCCACAGGTCGTAATTCACCCCTCCACTTT. Protein product: CASSPTGRNSPLHF.

J is TRBJ1-5 and V is TRBV6-5; TRBD1 matches at 8 bases. Germline V gene data show CDR1 as MNHEY and CDR2 as SVGAGI. V gave up 6 bases and J gave up 1 base; unmatched junction bases: 5. The CDR3 has 15 residues. CDR3 residues: CASRTGAGSNQPQHF. The CDR3 DNA reads as TGTGCCAGCAGGACAGGGGCTGGGAGCAATCAGCCCCAGCATTTT.